This is a list of T cell receptor beta chains from one sample in a study of human T cells and chemical hapten exposure. TCRdb reprocessed the RACE reads with MiXCR, giving one entry per CDR3 protein. Of around 150,000 distinct CDR3 sequences listed, roughly 15% were seen once; the top ten hold 1.7%. The sample consisted of whole blood, taken in connection with sensitization to the hapten diphenylcyclopropenone (DPC). The receptor set was obtained from a young woman with alopecia areata. Some clones in this sample may be carry-over from other donors' samples. The CDR3 runs from the conserved cysteine through the conserved F or W. The D gene is left open where the match is weak. A row's size may be missing; if present it is once, few, many or a size class.

J,D,size,V,DNA,CDR3
TRBJ1-1,TRBD1,-,TRBV5-1,TGCGCCAGCAGCTCCCTGACAGGGATGAACACTGAAGCTTTCTTT,CASSSLTGMNTEAFF
TRBJ2-7,-,-,TRBV29-1,TGCAGCGTCGCGGACACCAATAGGGACGAGCAGTACTTC,CSVADTNRDEQYF
TRBJ1-5,-,-,TRBV2,TGTGCCAGCAGTGAAAGGGCAGGGAATCAGCCCCAGCATTTT,CASSERAGNQPQHF
TRBJ2-5,-,-,TRBV29-1,TGCAGCTGTCTAACCATTGGGGGCTCCCAAGAGACCCAGTACTTC,CSCLTIGGSQETQYF
TRBJ2-7,TRBD1,-,TRBV18,TGTGCCAGCTCATCCGACAGGGACGAGCAGTACTTC,CASSSDRDEQYF
TRBJ2-1,-,few,TRBV19,TGTGCCAGTAACGGCAACAATGAGCAGTTCTTC,CASNGNNEQFF
TRBJ2-6,-,-,TRBV7-7,TGTGCTAGCAGCCCTCTGGGGCTTGGGGCCAACGTCCTGACTTTC,CASSPLGLGANVLTF
TRBJ2-3,TRBD2,many,TRBV6-6,TGTGCCAGCAGTTACTCTGGGCTAGCGGGGGGGCCGAGCACAGATACGCAGTATTTT,CASSYSGLAGGPSTDTQYF
TRBJ2-3,TRBD1,few,TRBV4-3,TGCGCCAGCAGCCAAGACACAGGGGAACCAGATACGCAGTATTTT,CASSQDTGEPDTQYF
TRBJ1-5,-,many,TRBV6-2/TRBV6-3,TGTGCCAGCACCTCCCAGGCGGGGGATCAGCCCCAGCATTTT,CASTSQAGDQPQHF
TRBJ2-3,-,-,TRBV18,TGTGCCAGCTCACCACTTCCCGAAAGCACAGATACGCAGTATTTT,CASSPLPESTDTQYF
TRBJ1-6,-,many,TRBV5-5,TGTGCCAGCAGCTTGGAGCCGACCGCCAATAATTCACCCCTCCACTTT,CASSLEPTANNSPLHF
TRBJ2-7,TRBD2,once,TRBV20-1,TGCAGTGCTACTAGCGGGAGGACCAGCTCCTACGAGCAGTACTTC,CSATSGRTSSYEQYF
TRBJ2-5,-,-,TRBV7-9,TGTGCCAGCAGCTTATTTGGGGGTCGGGGAGAGACCCAGTACTTC,CASSLFGGRGETQYF
TRBJ2-1,-,-,TRBV7-2,TGTGCCAGCAGCCCACCGCTCTCCAGGCGAGAGCAGTTCTTC,CASSPPLSRREQFF
TRBJ2-7,-,few,TRBV19,TGTGCCAGTAGCTGGGACGGATCCTCCTACGAGCAGTACTTC,CASSWDGSSYEQYF
TRBJ1-1,TRBD1,-,TRBV18,TGTGCCAGCTCACCACCGGGACAGGGGGCCGCTGAAGCTTTCTTT,CASSPPGQGAAEAFF
TRBJ2-5,-,-,TRBV15,TGTGCCACCAGCAGAGATTCTTTCGACAGTCGAATCACAGAGACCCAGTACTTC,CATSRDSFDSRITETQYF
TRBJ2-1,TRBD2,-,TRBV12-3/TRBV12-4,TGTGCCAGCACCCCCTCGACTAGCGGGGGGGCGGGAGAGCAGTTCTTC,CASTPSTSGGAGEQFF
TRBJ1-4,TRBD1,many,TRBV19,TGTGCCAGTAGTATGCAGGGGGCTTCAACTAATGAAAAACTGTTTTTT,CASSMQGASTNEKLFF
TRBJ2-3,-,-,TRBV5-4,TGTGCCAGCAGCGAAACGGTTAGCACAGATACGCAGTATTTT,CASSETVSTDTQYF
TRBJ2-3,-,-,TRBV10-2,TGCGCCAGCAGTCCCGACTCACCAGTTCTAACAGATACGCAGTATTTT,CASSPDSPVLTDTQYF
TRBJ2-2,-,many,TRBV12-3/TRBV12-4,TGTGCCAGCTTGAGAGACACCGGGGAGCTGTTTTTT,CASLRDTGELFF
TRBJ2-4,-,few,TRBV10-3,TGTGCCATCAGTGAGTCGCGGCGTCAGGCCAAAAACATTCAGTACTTC,CAISESRRQAKNIQYF
TRBJ2-3,-,few,TRBV25-1,TGTGCCAGTAGCAGGGTAGGAACAGATACGCAGTATTTT,CASSRVGTDTQYF
TRBJ1-5,TRBD1,once,TRBV28,TGTGCCAGCAGAGATACCAACAGGGGCGGGCAGCCCCAGCATTTT,CASRDTNRGGQPQHF
TRBJ2-1,TRBD2,-,TRBV5-1,TGCGCCAGCAGCTTGACCGGACTAGCCAATGAGCAGTTCTTC,CASSLTGLANEQFF
TRBJ2-3,-,-,TRBV30,TGTGCCTGGAGTGTATGGGCTACGTCCACAGATACGCAGTATTTT,CAWSVWATSTDTQYF
TRBJ2-6,-,-,TRBV4-2,TGTGTCAGCAGCCCGTTGGACGGATCCTCTGGGGCCAACGTCCTGACTTTC,CVSSPLDGSSGANVLTF
TRBJ1-2,-,many,TRBV7-8,TGTGCCAGCAGCCTAATTTCCAGTGATAACGGCTACACCTTC,CASSLISSDNGYTF
TRBJ2-2,TRBD1,many,TRBV5-6,TGTGCCAGCAGCTTCGGACAGGGGGCTACCGGGGAGCTGTTTTTT,CASSFGQGATGELFF
TRBJ2-1,TRBD1,-,TRBV11-3,TGTGCCAGCAGCTCAAGGGGGACAGATTACAATGAGCAGTTCTTC,CASSSRGTDYNEQFF
TRBJ2-7,TRBD1,-,TRBV28,TGTGCCAGCACTAGGACAGGGCTCGGATACGAGCAGTACTTC,CASTRTGLGYEQYF
TRBJ2-7,TRBD2,once,TRBV19,TGTGCCAGTAGTGTCTCCACCGGGACTAGCGGGGCATACGAGCAGTACTTC,CASSVSTGTSGAYEQYF
TRBJ2-7,TRBD2,-,TRBV5-4,TGTGCCAGCAGCTACCCGAGCGGGGGGGTAGGGGAGCAGTACTTC,CASSYPSGGVGEQYF
TRBJ2-5,-,-,TRBV29-1,TGCAGCGTTATATCTTGGGAGACCCAGTACTTC,CSVISWETQYF
TRBJ2-3,-,few,TRBV5-6,TGTGCCAGCAAATTATACTCGGTCGGAACGCAGTATTTT,CASKLYSVGTQYF
TRBJ2-2,TRBD2,few,TRBV4-3,TGCGCCAGCAGCCAAGCATCTAGCGGGATAGGGGAGCTGTTTTTT,CASSQASSGIGELFF
TRBJ2-7,TRBD2,few,TRBV7-2,TGTGCCAGCAGCTTGATGAGCGGGACGATAACCTACGAGCAGTACTTC,CASSLMSGTITYEQYF
TRBJ2-7,-,-,TRBV6-2/TRBV6-3,TGTGCCAGCAGTTACTCGGCCCCGGGCCCGACAGCTAACTACGAGCAGTACTTC,CASSYSAPGPTANYEQYF
TRBJ1-4,-,few,TRBV6-5,TGTGCCAGCAGACCACAGGGACGTAATGAAAAACTGTTTTTT,CASRPQGRNEKLFF
TRBJ1-2,-,many,TRBV4-1,TGCGCCAGCAGCCAAGACGGCGGGATTGGCTACACCTTC,CASSQDGGIGYTF
TRBJ1-2,-,many,TRBV6-1,TGTGCCAGCAGCCCCAGTGCAGCGATACTAAACTATGGCTACACCTTC,CASSPSAAILNYGYTF
TRBJ2-5,TRBD2,few,TRBV7-3,TGTGCCAGCAGCCTAGCGGGCTCCCAAGAGACCCAGTACTTC,CASSLAGSQETQYF
TRBJ1-1,-,-,TRBV18,TGTGCCAGCTCACCACGGCTGACTGAAGCTTTCTTT,CASSPRLTEAFF
TRBJ1-1,-,-,TRBV5-5,TGTGCCAGCAGCTTGGGAGAAAACAGGAACACTGAAGCTTTCTTT,CASSLGENRNTEAFF
TRBJ1-2,-,many,TRBV9,TGTGCCAGCAGCGTAGCCCGCTACGCGTCCCTAACAACGTGTGGCTACACCTTC,CASSVARYASLTTCGYTF
TRBJ2-5,-,few,TRBV5-6,TGTGCCAGCAGCTTGGACGGAAAGACCCAGTACTTC,CASSLDGKTQYF
TRBJ2-3,TRBD2,many,TRBV9,TGTGCCAGCAGCGTAGATCTAGCGGGGGGAGCAAAAGATACGCAGTATTTT,CASSVDLAGGAKDTQYF
TRBJ2-7,-,many,TRBV28,TGTGCCAGCAGTCCCCCTAGGGGGAGCTCCTACGAGCAGTACTTC,CASSPPRGSSYEQYF
TRBJ2-2,TRBD1,-,TRBV11-2,TGTGCCAGCAGCCGACAGGGTATTAACACCGGGGAGCTGTTTTTT,CASSRQGINTGELFF
TRBJ2-7,TRBD1,-,TRBV7-9,TGTGCCAGCAGCTCAACACAAGACAGGGGAAGCGAGCAGTACTTC,CASSSTQDRGSEQYF
TRBJ2-3,-,few,TRBV7-6,TGTGCCAGCAGCTTAGGAGACTCGTCAGATACGCAGTATTTT,CASSLGDSSDTQYF
TRBJ1-5,-,few,TRBV5-1,TGCGCCAGCAGCGACGGACAGAACAATCAGCCCCAGCATTTT,CASSDGQNNQPQHF